The present T cell receptor beta chain was sequenced within a study of OX40 agonist ivuxolimab in advanced cancers. The CDR3 totals 15 residues. Looked up from germline, CDR1 is SGHNT and CDR2 is YYREEE (reference sequence). Trimming removed 0 bases from V and 4 bases from J; junction bases left unmatched: 5. Autoimmune disease history or systemic immunosuppression meant exclusion. About this clone itself: What it binds is unknown.

The table came from immunoSEQ multiplex PCR; TCRdb's copy has only in-frame clones and leaves some out. In the table there are around 22,000 clones, around 85% of which are singletons. Study-wide findings and caveats: Among the lowest levels of clonal expansion were found in partial responders at 0.1-3.0 mg/kg.

The receptor's source is an adult with an advanced solid tumor such as melanoma, head and neck, liver or kidney cancer. The sequenced sample was CD4+ or CD8+ T cells sorted from blood, obtained in a trial of the OX40 agonist ivuxolimab. The chain carries TRBV5-4 and TRBJ2-5; the match to TRBD1 covers 8 bases. The chain's CDR3 is CASSLVAGGGETQYF. The CDR3 region has the DNA TGTGCCAGCAGCTTGGTGGCAGGGGGCGGAGAGACCCAGTACTTC.